Described below is a single T cell receptor beta chain sequence and its context. The record originates from a study of shared clonotypes between healthy human individuals. Donors, without exception, were Caucasian adults residing in Nashville, Tennessee. Some clones are missing from TCRdb's copy, which holds only in-frame ones; the method was immunoSEQ multiplex PCR. The profile shows a few hundred thousand clones, about 96% of them singletons. Input material: naive CD4+ T cells sorted from blood. Noted subset: CD45RA+ positively selected. This receptor was identified in a young woman in good health.

Here the CDR3 reads CASSLGEAYEQYF. The CDR3 coding sequence is TGCGCCAGCAGCTTGGGAGAAGCCTACGAGCAGTACTTC. This chain connects TRBV5-1 to TRBJ2-7, with no clear D. Trimming pared 0 bases from V and 2 bases from J, leaving 6 bases between. This CDR3 spans 13 amino acids. CDR1 and CDR2 from the germline V gene are SGHRS and YFSETQ.